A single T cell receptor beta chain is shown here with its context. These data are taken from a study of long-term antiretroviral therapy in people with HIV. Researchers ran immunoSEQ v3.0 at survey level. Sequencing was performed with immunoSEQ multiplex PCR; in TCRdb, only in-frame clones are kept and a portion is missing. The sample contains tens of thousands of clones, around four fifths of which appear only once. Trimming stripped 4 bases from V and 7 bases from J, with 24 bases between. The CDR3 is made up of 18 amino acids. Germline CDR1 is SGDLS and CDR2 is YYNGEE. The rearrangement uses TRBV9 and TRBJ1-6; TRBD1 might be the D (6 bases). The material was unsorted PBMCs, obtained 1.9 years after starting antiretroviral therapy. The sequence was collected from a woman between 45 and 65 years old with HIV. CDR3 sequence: CASSFGLQGGLGNSPLHF. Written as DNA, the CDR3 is TGTGCCAGCAGCTTCGGCTTACAGGGAGGGTTGGGGAATTCACCCCTCCACTTT.